This T cell receptor beta chain was recovered during a study of regulatory T cells in long-lasting Graves disease. Across the study: Patients with persistent Graves' disease had over 5 years of antithyroid drugs and persistent TSH receptor antibodies.

The sample's time point: persistent/refractory GD, antithyroid drugs over 5 years with positive TRAb. The TCR library used RNA extracted from PBMCs. In this cohort, patients came from an endocrinology department located in Xi'an, China. With respect to this clonotype: The antigen is unknown.

Both iRepertoire HTBI primers and Arm-PCR of CDR3 regions were used to build the TCR beta libraries. Using its own MiXCR run on the multiplex PCR reads, TCRdb lists one record per CDR3 protein. The data hold a few hundred thousand distinct CDR3 sequences, with approximately 25% observed a single time. The V and J ends lost 8 bases and 1 base respectively, with 5 bases between them. Germline CDR1 is ENHRY and CDR2 is SYGVKD. CDR3 length equals 11 residues. Overall study results and limits: TRBV28, TRBJ1-2 and TRBJ2-5 emerged as the favored segments in persistent disease.

Sequenced material: peripheral blood mononuclear cells (PBMCs), taken when the disease was refractory, from a patient treated with antithyroid drugs. The source is a woman aged 40 to 50 with Graves disease. The gene calls are TRBV10-3 and TRBJ1-1; the D is unclear. The CDR3 loop is CAIGENTEAFF. CDR3 DNA sequence: TGTGCCATCGGGGAGAACACTGAAGCTTTCTTT.